This T cell receptor (beta chain) was observed in a study of control samples from healthy donors and cancer patients. Germline V lookup: CDR1 LGHNA, CDR2 YNFKEQ. The CDR3 loop spans 14 amino acids. Trimming took 3 bases from V and 3 from J; bases not matched to a gene: 3. Using immunoSEQ multiplex PCR, the repertoire was profiled, and TCRdb retains in-frame clones only, with some absent. Of 150,000 to 200,000 clones in the sample, 91% were seen once. The chain is built from TRBV4-2 and TRBJ2-7; 9 nucleotides match TRBD2. This sequence was found in a woman aged 25 to 39 in good health. Sequencing input: blood. CDR3 in amino acids: CASSHGGGGYEQYF. The CDR3, as DNA: TGTGCCAGCAGCCACGGCGGGGGGGGCTACGAGCAGTACTTC.